Sequencing of this TCR beta chain was carried out in a study of cytomegalovirus exposure and HLA in healthy donors. The study's findings and limits: A reported reduction in N-insertions relative to the approximately 600-donor mean was seen in an Asian-associated ancestry cluster in a later analysis. In a later analysis, HLA-C alleles had the fewest associated TCRs, DRB1 alleles the most.

The study ran its PCR with 60 Vbeta and 13 Jbeta primers. TCRdb's copy holds only in-frame clones and misses some; the assay was immunoSEQ multiplex PCR. The data contain about 63,000 clones, 65% to 75% of them singletons. As concerns this clone: Its target is unknown.

Despite likely unrecorded immune exposures, the donors were nominally healthy at the time of sampling. Sequencing was done on a sample of PBMCs. The source is a man over 45 in good health and CMV-seropositive.

As DNA, the CDR3 is TGTGCCAGCAGCCTCTCGGGAGTGAATGAAAAACTGTTTTTT. Its protein is CASSLSGVNEKLFF. The gene calls are TRBV5-6 and TRBJ1-4; D is unresolved. Germline V CDR1 and CDR2: SGHDT, YYEEEE. With 4 bases removed from V and 5 bases from J, the gap between germline ends came to 12 bases. The CDR3 loop spans 14 amino acids.